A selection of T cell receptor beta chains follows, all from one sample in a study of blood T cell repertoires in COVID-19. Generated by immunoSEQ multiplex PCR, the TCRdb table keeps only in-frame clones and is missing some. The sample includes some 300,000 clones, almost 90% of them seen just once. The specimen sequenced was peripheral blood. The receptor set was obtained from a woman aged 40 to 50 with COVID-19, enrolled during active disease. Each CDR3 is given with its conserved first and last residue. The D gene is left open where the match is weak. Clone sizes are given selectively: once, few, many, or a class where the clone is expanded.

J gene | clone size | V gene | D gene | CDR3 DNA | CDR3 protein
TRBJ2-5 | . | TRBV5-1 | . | TGCGCCAGCAGCTTGGCCGTGGGGGGTTCGGAGACCCAGTACTTC | CASSLAVGGSETQYF
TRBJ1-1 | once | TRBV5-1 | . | TGCGCCAGCAGCCCATTTCTAACTGGGAACACTGAAGCTTTCTTT | CASSPFLTGNTEAFF
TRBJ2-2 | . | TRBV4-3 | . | TGCGCCAGCGCCGCCGGGAGAAGTAGTTCCGGGGAGCTGTTTTTT | CASAAGRSSSGELFF
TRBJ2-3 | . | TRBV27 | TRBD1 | TGTGCCAGCAGTTCTGACAGGGGCATAGATACGCAGTATTTT | CASSSDRGIDTQYF
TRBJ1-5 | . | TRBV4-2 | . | TGTGCCAGCAGCCCCGTGGAGAATAGCAATCAGCCCCAGCATTTT | CASSPVENSNQPQHF
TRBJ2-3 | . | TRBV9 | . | TGTGCCAGCAGCGTCCCCGCGGGTAACACAGATACGCAGTATTTT | CASSVPAGNTDTQYF
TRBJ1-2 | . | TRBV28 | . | TGTGCCAGCAGGCGACAGGAGTACTACACCTTC | CASRRQEYYTF
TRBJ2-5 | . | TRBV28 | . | TGTGCCAGCAGTTTATTCGGGCTGCGGGGATGGGAGACCCAGTACTTC | CASSLFGLRGWETQYF
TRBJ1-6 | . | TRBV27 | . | TGTGCCAGCAGTGTGACGGGGGTACCCCTCCACTTT | CASSVTGVPLHF
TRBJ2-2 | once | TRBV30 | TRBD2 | TGTGCCTGGACTCCGGGACTAGCGGGAGGGTTCACCGGGGAGCTGTTTTTT | CAWTPGLAGGFTGELFF
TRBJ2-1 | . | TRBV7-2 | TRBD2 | TGTGCCAGCAGCTTAGCGCCCCGACTAGCGGTAGGTGAGCAGTTCTTC | CASSLAPRLAVGEQFF
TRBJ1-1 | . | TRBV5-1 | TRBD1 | TGCGCCAGCAGCCTCACCTCACTCAGGGGGAATAACACTGAAGCTTTCTTT | CASSLTSLRGNNTEAFF
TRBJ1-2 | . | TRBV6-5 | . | TGTGCCAGCAGCCAAAGACTATTCTATGGCTACACCTTC | CASSQRLFYGYTF
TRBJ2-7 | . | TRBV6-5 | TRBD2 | TGTGCCAGCAGTTACTTGGCGGGGGACTACGAGCAGTACTTC | CASSYLAGDYEQYF
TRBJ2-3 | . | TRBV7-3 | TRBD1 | TGTGCCAGCAGCTTAAATCGCCACAGACAGGGGACTAGCACAGATACGCAGTATTTT | CASSLNRHRQGTSTDTQYF
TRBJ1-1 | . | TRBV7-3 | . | TGTGCCAGCAGTCCTAGCCCCCATGCGGGGGCCACGGCCGGGACTGAAGCTTTCTTT | CASSPSPHAGATAGTEAFF
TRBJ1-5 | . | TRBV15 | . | TGTGCCACCAGCTTAGGGGTTATCGGCAATCAGCCCCAGCATTTT | CATSLGVIGNQPQHF
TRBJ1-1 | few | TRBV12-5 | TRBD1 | TGTGCTAGTGGTATCGGACAGGGGAACACTGAAGCTTTCTTT | CASGIGQGNTEAFF
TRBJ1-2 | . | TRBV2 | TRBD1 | TGTGCCAGCAGCACGGGACAGATTGGCTACACCTTC | CASSTGQIGYTF
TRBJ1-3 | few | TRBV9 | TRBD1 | TGTGCCAGCAGCGCAAGGACAGGGCTAAACACCATATATTTT | CASSARTGLNTIYF
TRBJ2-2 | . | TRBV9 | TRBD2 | TGTGCCAGCAGCGTAGTGGGGGAGGGGAGAGTGGAGCTGTTTTTT | CASSVVGEGRVELFF
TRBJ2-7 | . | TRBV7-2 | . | TGTGCCAGCAGCTCCTCCGGTGGGAGCAGCTACGAGCAGTACTTC | CASSSSGGSSYEQYF
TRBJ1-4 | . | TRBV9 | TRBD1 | TGTGCCAGCAGCGTAGGAGGGGGGACAGGCGGACGTGAAAAACTGTTTTTT | CASSVGGGTGGREKLFF
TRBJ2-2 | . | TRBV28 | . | TGTGCCAGCAGTCGAGGGGGTTCCGGGGAGCTGTTTTTT | CASSRGGSGELFF
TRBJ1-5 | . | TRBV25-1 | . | TGTGCCAGCAGCCCCCGGGGGGGCTTCAATCAGCCCCAGCATTTT | CASSPRGGFNQPQHF
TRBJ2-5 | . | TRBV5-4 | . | TGTGCCAGCAGCTTATCTCCGGGATCAATGGAGACCCAGTACTTC | CASSLSPGSMETQYF
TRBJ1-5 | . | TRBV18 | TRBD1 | TGTGCCAGCTCCCCTGGACAGGGCATTCAGCCCCAGCATTTT | CASSPGQGIQPQHF
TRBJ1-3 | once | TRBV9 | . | TGTGCCAGCAGTGTTATGGGGGGAAAAAACTCTGGAAACACCATATATTTT | CASSVMGGKNSGNTIYF
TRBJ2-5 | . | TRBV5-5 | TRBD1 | TGTGCCAGCAGCTCAATACGACAGGGCCAAGAGACCCAGTACTTC | CASSSIRQGQETQYF
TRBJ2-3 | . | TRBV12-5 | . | TGTGCTAGTGGTTTGGACTCAACAGGAACAGATACGCAGTATTTT | CASGLDSTGTDTQYF
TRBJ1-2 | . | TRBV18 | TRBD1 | TGTGCCAGCTCACCACGGACAGGGATTCATTATGGCTACACCTTC | CASSPRTGIHYGYTF
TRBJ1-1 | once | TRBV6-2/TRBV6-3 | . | TGTGCCAGCAGTTACTGGACACAGACTGAAGCTTTCTTT | CASSYWTQTEAFF
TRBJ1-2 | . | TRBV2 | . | TGTGCCAGCAGCGAGGGAAGGTATGGCTACACCTTC | CASSEGRYGYTF
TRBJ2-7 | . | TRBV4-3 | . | TGCGCCAGCAGCCAAGGGGCGGGGACCTACGAGCAGTACTTC | CASSQGAGTYEQYF
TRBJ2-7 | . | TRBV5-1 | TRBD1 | TGCGCCAGCAGCTTGGATTTCGGTGGGACAGGGGGCTACGAGCAGTACTTC | CASSLDFGGTGGYEQYF
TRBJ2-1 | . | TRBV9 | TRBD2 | TGTGCCAGCAGCTCTCCCGGGACTAGCGGGAGTCGAGAGCAGTTCTTC | CASSSPGTSGSREQFF
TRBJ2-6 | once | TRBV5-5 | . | TGTGCCAGCATTCCGTCCGGGACAATTTACTCTGGGGCCAACGTCCTGACTTTC | CASIPSGTIYSGANVLTF
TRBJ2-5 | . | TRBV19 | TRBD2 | TGTGCCAGTAGTATAGTGGGTCTAGCGGGAGGAGAGACCCAGTACTTC | CASSIVGLAGGETQYF
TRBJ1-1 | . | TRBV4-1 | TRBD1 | TGCGCCAGCAGCCTTCGACAGGGGGACACTGAAGCTTTCTTT | CASSLRQGDTEAFF
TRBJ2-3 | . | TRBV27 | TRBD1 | TGTGCCAGCAACTTACAGGGGGCTAGCACAGATACGCAGTATTTT | CASNLQGASTDTQYF
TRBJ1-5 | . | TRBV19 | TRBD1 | TGTGCCAGTAGTATGAGGGACAGGGGACAGCCCCAGCATTTT | CASSMRDRGQPQHF
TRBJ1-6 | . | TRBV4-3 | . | TGCGCCAGCAGCCAAGTGTGGCAGGGGAATTCACCCCTCCACTTT | CASSQVWQGNSPLHF
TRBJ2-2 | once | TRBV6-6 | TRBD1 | TGTGCCAGCAGCCCCCCGCAGGGGGCAACCGGGGAGCTGTTTTTT | CASSPPQGATGELFF
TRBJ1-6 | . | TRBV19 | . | TGTGCCAGTAGTCCCTCCGGACCGAGGGGGAATTCACCCCTCCACTTT | CASSPSGPRGNSPLHF
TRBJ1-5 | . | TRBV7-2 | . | TGTGCCAGCAGCTTAGTACAGGATAGCAATCAGCCCCAGCATTTT | CASSLVQDSNQPQHF
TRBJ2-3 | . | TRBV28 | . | TGTGCCAGCAGCCCCACGAGGGATACGCAGTATTTT | CASSPTRDTQYF
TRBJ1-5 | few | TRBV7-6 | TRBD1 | TGTGCCAGCAGCTTAGTGGGTGGAGGGGGCAACAATCAGCCCCAGCATTTT | CASSLVGGGGNNQPQHF
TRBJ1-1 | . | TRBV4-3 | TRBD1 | TGCGCCAGCAGCCGGGGACAGGGGGCGGTTGAAGCTTTCTTT | CASSRGQGAVEAFF
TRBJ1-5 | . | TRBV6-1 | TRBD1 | TGTGCCAGCAGTGAAGGGACAGGTACCCAGCCCCAGCATTTT | CASSEGTGTQPQHF
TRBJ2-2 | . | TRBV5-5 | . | TGTGCCAGCAGCTTGGCGGTATTGGGCCCCGGGGAGCTGTTTTTT | CASSLAVLGPGELFF
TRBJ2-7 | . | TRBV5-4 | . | TGTGCCAGCAGCCAGGGGTACGAGCAGTACTTC | CASSQGYEQYF
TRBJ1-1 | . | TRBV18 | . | TGTGCCAGCTCACCTTTACAGGCGCCGAACACTGAAGCTTTCTTT | CASSPLQAPNTEAFF
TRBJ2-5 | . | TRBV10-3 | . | TGTGCCATCAGCTCTCTCGCAGGGGTCCACCAAGAGACCCAGTACTTC | CAISSLAGVHQETQYF
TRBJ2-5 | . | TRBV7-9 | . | TGTGCCAGCAGTTCAGCGGGCCAAGAGACCCAGTACTTC | CASSSAGQETQYF
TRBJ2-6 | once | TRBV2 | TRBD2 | TGTGCCAGCAGCGAGAGCGGGAGAGGTGGGGCCAACGTCCTGACTTTC | CASSESGRGGANVLTF
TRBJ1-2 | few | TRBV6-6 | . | TGTGCCAGCAGTACACCCTCCGGGGGCTACACCTTC | CASSTPSGGYTF
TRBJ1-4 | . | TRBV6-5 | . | TGTGCCAGCAGCCGTACAGGGCTTGCTAATGAAAAACTGTTTTTT | CASSRTGLANEKLFF
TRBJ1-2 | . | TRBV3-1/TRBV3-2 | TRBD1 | TGTGCCAGCAGCCAAAACCCCCGGGACAGGAGAAACTATGGCTACACCTTC | CASSQNPRDRRNYGYTF
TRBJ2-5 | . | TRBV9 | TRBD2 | TGTGCCAGCAGCGCATCTTTCCAAGCGGGAGGAAAGACCCAGTACTTC | CASSASFQAGGKTQYF